The 25 T cell receptor beta chains presented below share a single source sample, sequenced in a study of shared clonotypes between healthy human individuals. Sequencing was performed with immunoSEQ multiplex PCR; in TCRdb, only in-frame clones are kept and a portion is missing. The data show roughly 2.2 million clones, with approximately 95% seen just once and about 0.39% held by the top ten. Sequencing used naive CD4+ T cells from PBMCs. As to subset: CD45RA+ positively selected. Receptors originate from a man between 18 and 29 years old in good health. Some clones in this sample may be carry-over from other donors' samples.

About this clone itself: Other nucleotide sequences in the sample specify the same CDR3. This rearrangement joins TRBV19 to TRBJ1-5; unclear D gene. Trimming removed 5 bases at V and 4 bases at J, with 6 bases between. The CDR3 has 12 amino acids. Germline V gene data show CDR1 as LNHDA and CDR2 as SQIVND (reference sequence). The CDR3 reads CASSPLNQPQHF. CDR3 DNA sequence: TGTGCCAGTAGTCCCTTGAATCAGCCCCAGCATTTT.

This chain uses TRBV2 with TRBJ1-1; 10 bases match TRBD1. The CDR3 is made up of 15 amino acids. V shed 6 bases, J shed 4 bases, and the junction held 8 bases outside the gene matches. The V gene's germline CDR1 is SNHLY and CDR2 FYNNEI. The CDR3 reads CASRRTGGSSTEAFF. The DNA for the CDR3 is TGTGCCAGCAGGCGGACAGGGGGATCGTCCACTGAAGCTTTCTTT. Drawing the rest from reference TRBV2 and TRBJ1-1, the complete variable domain is EPEVTQTPSHQVTQMGQEVILRCVPISNHLYFYWYRQILGQKVEFLVSFYNNEISEKSEIFDDQFSVERPDGSNFTLKIRSTKLEDSAMYFCASRRTGGSSTEAFFGQGTRLTVV.

The V gene is TRBV20-1, the J gene TRBJ2-1; unclear D gene. The CDR3 loop spans 11 amino acids. The V end lost 6 bases, the J end lost 5 bases, and 8 bases lay between the germline ends. Germline loops: CDR1 DFQATT, CDR2 SNEGSKA (reference sequence). The CDR3 DNA reads as TGCAGTGCCGAACCCGACAATGAGCAGTTCTTC. This codes for CSAEPDNEQFF.

This chain joins TRBV7-9 and TRBJ1-3, with D unresolved. V shed 0 bases and J shed 3 bases, with 9 bases lying between them. Germline V CDR1 and CDR2: SEHNR, FQNEAQ (reference sequence). The CDR3 covers 15 residues. CDR3 region: CASSLAGLGGNTIYF. CDR3 bases: TGTGCCAGCAGCTTAGCCGGGCTTGGTGGAAACACCATATATTTT.

This sequence joins TRBV28 and TRBJ1-1, with D maybe TRBD1 (6 bases). This CDR3 is 18 amino acids long. Germline V gives CDR1 MDHEN, CDR2 SYDVKM. V gave up 7 bases and J gave up 4 bases, with 28 bases separating them. This CDR3 reads CASTSPKERLRGGTEAFF. The CDR3 bases are TGTGCCAGCACCTCCCCTAAGGAGAGGCTTCGAGGGGGCACTGAAGCTTTCTTT.

Points on this clone: The sample contains more than one DNA sequence encoding this CDR3. V gene TRBV9 combines with J gene TRBJ2-7, with 7 bases fitting TRBD2. From germline, CDR1 is SGDLS and CDR2 YYNGEE. The trim removed 0 bases at V and 2 bases at J, leaving 5 bases unmatched. This CDR3 has 15 amino acids. The CDR3 bases are TGTGCCAGCAGCGTAGAGCCTAGCGGAGCCTACGAGCAGTACTTC. This translates into CASSVEPSGAYEQYF. The variable domain in full, with the rest retrieved from reference TRBV9 and TRBJ2-7, is DSGVTQTPKHLITATGQRVTLRCSPRSGDLSVYWYQQSLDQGLQFLIQYYNGEERAKGNILERFSAQQFPDLHSELNLSSLELGDSALYFCASSVEPSGAYEQYFGPGTRLTVT.

The CDR3 sequence is CASSYLGFNQPQHF. The CDR3 DNA reads TGTGCCAGCAGTTACCTGGGGTTCAATCAGCCCCAGCATTTT. The chain has TRBV6-5 and TRBJ1-5; D gene unclear. Trimming removed 2 bases at V and 3 bases at J, with 8 bases between. CDR1 MNHEY and CDR2 SVGAGI come from the germline V gene. CDR3 length: 14 amino acids.

The rearrangement links TRBV6-5 to TRBJ2-4; TRBD2 might be the D (5 bases). V shed 5 bases and J shed 7 bases, with 15 bases lying between them. The germline V gene encodes CDR1 MNHEY and CDR2 SVGAGI. The CDR3 length is 14 residues. CDR3 nucleotides: TGTGCCAGCAGTCAACTAGATGGCGGGAACATTCAGTACTTC. Residues: CASSQLDGGNIQYF.

The chain is built from TRBV5-6 and TRBJ2-1; 13 bases line up with TRBD2. The J segment lost 10 bases and the V segment lost 3 bases, leaving 7 bases of the junction unmatched. The CDR3 is 15 residues long. The germline V gene encodes CDR1 SGHDT and CDR2 YYEEEE. As DNA, the CDR3 is TGTGCCAGCAGCTCTTGGACTAGCGGGAGTATAGAGCAGTTCTTC. This codes for CASSSWTSGSIEQFF.

CDR3 DNA: TGTGCCAGCAGCCCGGACATTGGGGATACGCAGTATTTT. It translates to CASSPDIGDTQYF. This chain uses TRBV7-9 with TRBJ2-3, with TRBD1 as a possible D gene (5 bases). CDR3 length: 13 amino acids. V shed 5 bases and J shed 6 bases, with 12 bases lying between them. CDR1 and CDR2 (germline): SEHNR, FQNEAQ (reference sequence). Supplemented by reference TRBV7-9 and TRBJ2-3, the full variable domain reads DTGVSQNPRHKITKRGQNVTFRCDPISEHNRLYWYRQTLGQGPEFLTYFQNEAQLEKSRLLSDRFSAERPKGSFSTLEIQRTEQGDSAMYLCASSPDIGDTQYFGPGTRLTVL.

This clone was seen a few times. The chain couples TRBV30 to TRBJ1-4; D is uncertain. Between the trimmed V and J ends, which lost 1 base and 6 bases, there was a span of 6 bases. This CDR3 spans 12 amino acids. Germline values: CDR1 GTSNPN, CDR2 SVGIG (reference sequence). This chain's CDR3 is CAWSDPYEKLFF. CDR3 DNA: TGTGCCTGGAGTGATCCGTATGAAAAACTGTTTTTT.

The chain uses TRBV6-5 and TRBJ1-4, with D maybe TRBD1 (6 bases). Germline CDR1 is MNHEY and CDR2 is SVGAGI. V was trimmed by 0 bases and J by 8 bases, leaving 16 bases between them. The CDR3 runs to 16 residues. CDR3 sequence: CASSYSRGQLTEKLFF. For the CDR3, the DNA is TGTGCCAGCAGTTACTCCCGGGGACAATTGACCGAAAAACTGTTTTTT.

This sequence joins TRBV2 and TRBJ2-2; TRBD2 agrees at 8 bases. This CDR3 comprises 14 residues. Germline lookup yields CDR1 SNHLY and CDR2 FYNNEI. J gave up 7 bases and V 8 bases, and 9 bases lay outside the gene matches. In nucleotides, the CDR3 is TGTGCCAGCGGACGGGGGGGTCCCGGCGGGGAGCTGTTTTTT. This translates into CASGRGGPGGELFF.

As for this clone: At the DNA level, this CDR3 is encoded by other sequences in the same sample as well. The chain joins TRBV30 to TRBJ2-6; D unclear. Germline values: CDR1 GTSNPN, CDR2 SVGIG (reference sequence). With 2 bases removed from V and 0 bases from J, the gap between germline ends came to 5 bases. The CDR3 covers 14 residues. This CDR3 is CAWSRVSGANVLTF. CDR3 sequence (DNA): TGTGCCTGGAGTCGGGTCTCTGGGGCCAACGTCCTGACTTTC.

The chain has TRBV7-3 and TRBJ1-1, with D uncertain. V was cut by 5 bases and J by 5 bases, with 12 bases left in between. From germline, CDR1 is SGHTA and CDR2 FQGTGA. The CDR3 length is 13 residues. The CDR3 reads CASSPQPGTEAFF. The DNA for the CDR3 is TGTGCCAGCAGCCCCCAGCCGGGGACTGAAGCTTTCTTT.

The chain is built from TRBV11-3 and TRBJ2-7; D might be TRBD1 or TRBD2, each matching 5 bases. V shed 5 bases and J shed 4 bases, with 18 bases lying between them. CDR1 and CDR2 (germline): SGHNT, YENEEA. This CDR3 is built from 15 residues. In DNA, the CDR3 is TGTGCCAGCAGCCGTGGGACGGACGGGATTTACGAGCAGTACTTC. Its protein is CASSRGTDGIYEQYF. Full variable domain (missing parts from reference TRBV11-3 and TRBJ2-7): EAGVVQSPRYKIIEKKQPVAFWCNPISGHNTLYWYLQNLGQGPELLIRYENEEAVDDSQLPKDRFSAERLKGVDSTLKIQPAELGDSAVYLCASSRGTDGIYEQYFGPGTRLTVT.

The chain employs TRBV5-4 and TRBJ2-5; 9 positions agree with TRBD2. V was pared by 3 bases and J by 5 bases, with 17 bases of the junction left unmatched. The CDR3 contains 18 residues. The germline V gene has CDR1 SGHNT and CDR2 YYREEE (reference sequence). The CDR3 DNA follows: TGTGCCAGCAGCTCCCCGGAGGCGGGAGGGTGGAGCGGGGAGACCCAGTACTTC. This sequence encodes CASSSPEAGGWSGETQYF.

In this sample, this clone turned up a few times. The chain is built from TRBV30 and TRBJ1-2, with D possibly being TRBD1 (5 bases). This CDR3 has 13 residues. Germline V gene lookup returns CDR1 GTSNPN and CDR2 SVGIG (reference sequence). V lost 2 bases and J 3 bases, leaving 10 bases between the germline ends. CDR3 amino acids: CAWSREGYYGYTF. The CDR3 DNA follows: TGTGCCTGGAGTCGAGAGGGGTACTATGGCTACACCTTC.

The V call is TRBV28, the J call TRBJ1-5; 8 nucleotides align to TRBD1. Germline values: CDR1 MDHEN, CDR2 SYDVKM. The CDR3 contains 17 residues. V lost 6 bases to trimming and J lost 1 base; unmatched junction nucleotides: 11. The CDR3 coding sequence is TGTGCCAGCAGGACAGGGGCTTGGTCGGGAAGCAATCAGCCCCAGCATTTT. It translates to CASRTGAWSGSNQPQHF.

The chain couples TRBV27 to TRBJ1-5, with D possibly matching TRBD1 (5 bases). V lost 0 bases and J 4 bases, leaving 10 bases between the germline ends. The germline V gene encodes CDR1 MNHEY and CDR2 SMNVEV (reference sequence). The CDR3 spans 15 residues. The CDR3, as DNA: TGTGCCAGCAGTTTATCGGATCAGGGAAATCAGCCCCAGCATTTT. As protein: CASSLSDQGNQPQHF.

V gene TRBV28 combines with J gene TRBJ1-5, with 7 bases lining up with TRBD1. The CDR3 is 16 amino acids. Trimming at V came to 5 bases and at J to 0 bases, leaving 7 bases not matched to a gene. Germline values: CDR1 MDHEN, CDR2 SYDVKM. CDR3 sequence (DNA): TGTGCCAGCAGTCCGACAGGGATTTATAGCAATCAGCCCCAGCATTTT. Amino acids: CASSPTGIYSNQPQHF.

The V gene is TRBV7-3, the J gene TRBJ2-5; possible D gene TRBD2, 5 bases. Germline V gene lookup returns CDR1 SGHTA and CDR2 FQGTGA. The CDR3 contains 15 residues. Trimming removed 1 base at V and 2 bases at J, with 11 bases between. The CDR3 reads CASSLILGDQETQYF. CDR3 DNA: TGTGCCAGCAGCTTAATATTGGGAGATCAAGAGACCCAGTACTTC. The entire variable domain, with the rest obtained from reference TRBV7-3 and TRBJ2-5, is as follows: GAGVSQTPSNKVTEKGKYVELRCDPISGHTALYWYRQSLGQGPEFLIYFQGTGAADDSGLPNDRFFAVRPEGSVSTLKIQRTERGDSAVYLCASSLILGDQETQYFGPGTRLLVL.

V usage is TRBV10-3 and J usage is TRBJ1-5; D is unclear. The germline CDR1 and CDR2 sequences are ENHRY and SYGVKD. CDR3 size: 10 residues. V was pared by 8 bases and J by 7 bases, with 6 bases between. As DNA, the CDR3 is TGTGCCATCGGGCTCCAGCCCCAGCATTTT. Amino acids: CAIGLQPQHF.

V and J are TRBV11-2 and TRBJ2-1, with 8 bases matching TRBD1. The germline gives CDR1 SGHAT, CDR2 FQNNGV. V gave up 5 bases and J gave up 5 bases; unmatched junction bases: 5. The CDR3 length is 14 residues. In nucleotides, the CDR3 is TGTGCCAGCAGCCCACGGGACAGGAACAATGAGCAGTTCTTC. Its protein product is CASSPRDRNNEQFF.

The chain employs TRBV5-4 and TRBJ2-7; D tentatively reads TRBD1 or TRBD2 (5 bases each). The CDR3 has 15 amino acids. V lost 0 bases to trimming and J lost 7 bases, with 17 bases between them. CDR1 and CDR2 (germline): SGHNT, YYREEE (reference sequence). The CDR3 loop reads CASSLEFRGQTEQYF. The CDR3, as DNA: TGTGCCAGCAGCTTGGAGTTCCGGGGCCAAACTGAGCAGTACTTC. Full variable domain (rest looked up from reference TRBV5-4 and TRBJ2-7): ETGVTQSPTHLIKTRGQQVTLRCSSQSGHNTVSWYQQALGQGPQFIFQYYREEENGRGNFPPRFSGLQFPNYSSELNVNALELDDSALYLCASSLEFRGQTEQYFGPGTRLTVT.